Shown below are 18 T cell receptor beta chains from a single sample sequenced in a study of T cells after yellow fever vaccination. TCRdb called the 5' RACE reads again in MiXCR, with one record for every CDR3 protein. The sample lists approximately 550,000 distinct CDR3 sequences, about 13% occurring once. Here the sequenced sample was PBMCs, taken on the day of the yellow fever booster vaccination. All receptors come from a man aged 25 to 45 who received the YFV17D yellow fever vaccine.

This chain uses TRBV9 with TRBJ2-3; the D is unclear. Germline loops: CDR1 SGDLS, CDR2 YYNGEE. The CDR3 extends over 15 amino acids. The ends were cut back, 3 bases at V and 0 bases at J, with 11 bases in the middle. The chain's CDR3 is CASSAWPGSTDTQYF. CDR3 DNA: TGTGCCAGCAGCGCATGGCCGGGTAGCACAGATACGCAGTATTTT. Together with reference TRBV9 and TRBJ2-3, the CDR3 gives the full variable domain: DSGVTQTPKHLITATGQRVTLRCSPRSGDLSVYWYQQSLDQGLQFLIQYYNGEERAKGNILERFSAQQFPDLHSELNLSSLELGDSALYFCASSAWPGSTDTQYFGPGTRLTVL.

The chain joins TRBV6-2 or TRBV6-3 to TRBJ2-3; the D is unclear. V was cut by 11 bases and J by 7 bases, with 13 bases left in between. The CDR3 runs 11 residues. The germline V gene has CDR1 MNHEY and CDR2 SVGEGT. The CDR3 nucleotides are TGTGCCTCCCGCGAGCTAAATACGCAGTATTTT. It specifies CASRELNTQYF.

This clonotype was seen many times. The rearrangement joins TRBV6-1 to TRBJ1-1; tentatively, D is TRBD1 (5 bases). CDR1 and CDR2 from the germline V gene are MNHNS and SASEGT. The length of the CDR3 is 14 residues. V dropped 6 bases and J dropped 4 bases, with 15 bases sitting between them. The chain's CDR3 is CASRRDSGGTEAFF. The CDR3 coding sequence is TGTGCCAGCAGACGGGACTCGGGGGGCACTGAAGCTTTCTTT.

This clonotype was seen a handful of times. The chain links TRBV20-1 to TRBJ1-5; D is undetermined. V lost 6 bases to trimming and J lost 3 bases, with 12 bases between them. This CDR3 contains 13 residues. Germline CDR1 and CDR2: DFQATT and SNEGSKA (reference sequence). CDR3 in amino acids: CSAPVGPNQPQHF. As DNA, the CDR3 is TGCAGTGCCCCGGTAGGGCCCAATCAGCCCCAGCATTTT.

The chain joins TRBV6-1 to TRBJ1-5; D not certain. CDR3 length equals 15 residues. V was shortened by 6 bases and J by 0 bases, with 12 bases between the two germline ends. CDR1 is MNHNS, CDR2 SASEGT, per germline. As DNA, the CDR3 is TGTGCCAGCAGGTCTACAGATCATAGCAATCAGCCCCAGCATTTT. This codes for CASRSTDHSNQPQHF.

This clonotype was observed a few times. The chain uses TRBV14 and TRBJ2-3; D is uncertain. The CDR3 extends over 13 amino acids. With 5 bases removed from V and 1 base from J, the gap between germline ends came to 7 bases. From germline, CDR1 is SGHDN and CDR2 FVKESK. In DNA, the CDR3 is TGTGCCAGCAGCGGGCAGCGCACAGATACGCAGTATTTT. Translation: CASSGQRTDTQYF.

Note on this clonotype: This could be a read error, since a much larger clone is one nucleotide away. V is TRBV7-6 and J is TRBJ2-3, with D possibly TRBD1 on 6 matching bases. Germline lookup yields CDR1 SGHVS and CDR2 FNYEAQ. The CDR3 has 13 amino acids. CDR3 DNA sequence: TGTGCCAGCAGCTTAGACAGGGCAGATACGAAGTATTTT. Amino acid sequence: CASSLDRADTKYF.

The table lists this clonotype with a few counts. The gene calls are TRBV6-2 or TRBV6-3 and TRBJ2-3; 8 bases are shared with TRBD1. V gave up 7 bases and J gave up 4 bases; unmatched junction bases: 7. The CDR3 is 14 residues long. Germline values: CDR1 MNHEY, CDR2 SVGEGT. This CDR3 reads CASTRQGTADTQYF. As DNA, the CDR3 is TGTGCCAGCACCAGACAGGGGACGGCAGATACGCAGTATTTT.

This chain joins TRBV7-2 and TRBJ1-2; TRBD1 aligns across 11 bases. The V and J ends lost 6 bases and 0 bases, in that order; junction bases with no gene match: 3. The germline gives CDR1 SGHTA, CDR2 FQGNSA. There are 15 residues in the CDR3. This CDR3 reads CASRGQGGANYGYTF. CDR3 sequence (DNA): TGTGCCAGCAGGGGACAGGGGGGAGCTAACTATGGCTACACCTTC.

This clonotype was recorded a few times. The chain joins TRBV20-1 to TRBJ2-2; no reliable D call. CDR1 and CDR2 from the germline V gene are DFQATT and SNEGSKA (reference sequence). Trimming stripped 3 bases from V and 1 base from J, with 9 bases between. The CDR3 covers 14 residues. The CDR3 region is CSASDPKNTGELFF. Written as DNA, the CDR3 is TGCAGTGCTAGTGACCCAAAGAACACCGGGGAGCTGTTTTTT.

This clonotype was recorded at least ten times. V usage is TRBV20-1 and J usage is TRBJ1-2, with D possibly TRBD1 on 6 matching bases. Trimming removed 0 bases at V and 4 bases at J, with 15 bases between. The CDR3 runs 15 residues. Germline-derived CDR1 and CDR2 are DFQATT and SNEGSKA (reference sequence). In nucleotides, the CDR3 is TGCAGTGCTAGAGATGAAAGCAGGGGTCTCTATGGCTACACCTTC. It codes for CSARDESRGLYGYTF.

This clonotype was detected only a few times. The chain recombines TRBV30 with TRBJ2-3, with D unresolved. The CDR3 length is 14 residues. Germline V gene lookup returns CDR1 GTSNPN and CDR2 SVGIG (reference sequence). V lost 0 bases and J lost 7, with 14 bases in between. In DNA form, the CDR3 reads TGTGCCTGGAGTGTACGGGTTAGCCCACATACGCAGTATTTT. It is translated as CAWSVRVSPHTQYF.

V gene TRBV27 combines with J gene TRBJ2-7; the match to TRBD1 covers 7 bases. This CDR3 is built from 14 residues. The V gene's germline CDR1 is MNHEY and CDR2 SMNVEV (reference sequence). The trim removed 6 bases at V and 7 bases at J, leaving 12 bases unmatched. As DNA, the CDR3 is TGTGCCAGCAGGCCGACAGGGTTTCTATTAGAGCAGTACTTC. Translating gives CASRPTGFLLEQYF.

This clonotype turned up a few times. The chain joins TRBV20-1 to TRBJ2-3; the match to TRBD2 covers 7 bases. The V segment lost 6 bases and the J segment 0 bases; nucleotides outside the gene matches: 12. Germline V gene sequence: CDR1 DFQATT, CDR2 SNEGSKA (reference sequence). The CDR3 has 16 amino acids. The CDR3 loop reads CSAQRWAGVSTDTQYF. The CDR3, as DNA: TGCAGTGCCCAGCGTTGGGCGGGGGTTAGCACAGATACGCAGTATTTT.

This clonotype was counted between two and nine times. The chain links TRBV5-4 to TRBJ2-7; D is perhaps TRBD1 or TRBD2 (6 bases each). V was trimmed by 4 bases and J by 3 bases, leaving 17 bases between them. Germline V gives CDR1 SGHNT, CDR2 YYREEE (reference sequence). The CDR3 consists of 15 residues. CDR3 nucleotides: TGTGCCAGCAGCCCGGGCCAGGGGAGGAACTACGAGCAGTACTTC. It specifies CASSPGQGRNYEQYF.

The rearrangement uses TRBV10-2 and TRBJ1-5, with D tentatively TRBD1 (5 bases). The germline V and J ends were trimmed by 3 bases and 4 bases, with 13 bases remaining between them. This CDR3 has 15 amino acids. Per germline, CDR1 WSHSY and CDR2 SAAADI. The CDR3 nucleotides read TGCGCCAGCAGTGACTGGGCGGACAAAAATCAGCCCCAGCATTTT. The encoded protein is CASSDWADKNQPQHF.

This chain connects TRBV7-2 to TRBJ2-7; no definite D call. This CDR3 region has 13 residues. CDR1 and CDR2 (germline): SGHTA, FQGNSA. Trimming pared 0 bases from V and 2 bases from J, leaving 5 bases between. CDR3 amino acids: CASSLAITYEQYF. CDR3 in DNA: TGTGCCAGCAGCTTAGCGATAACCTACGAGCAGTACTTC. The full variable domain, completed using reference TRBV7-2 and TRBJ2-7, is GAGVSQSPSNKVTEKGKDVELRCDPISGHTALYWYRQSLGQGLEFLIYFQGNSAPDKSGLPSDRFSAERTGGSVSTLTIQRTQQEDSAVYLCASSLAITYEQYFGPGTRLTVT.

Turning to this clonotype: A junction end diverges from the germline sequence, so it may reflect a read error. The rearrangement joins TRBV20-1 to TRBJ2-7, with 8 bases aligning to TRBD2. Per germline, CDR1 DFQATT and CDR2 SNEGSKA (reference sequence). There are 16 residues in the CDR3. This chain's CDR3 is CCARDPSGSRSYEQYF. The CDR3 nucleotides are TGCTGTGCTAGAGATCCAAGCGGGAGTAGGTCCTACGAGCAGTACTTC.